The 32 T cell receptor beta chains below all came from one sample that was sequenced in a study of OX40 agonist ivuxolimab in advanced cancers. Some clones are missing from TCRdb's copy, which holds only in-frame ones; the method was immunoSEQ multiplex PCR. The sample has about 73,000 clones; 80% to 90% are singletons. The specimen comprised CD4+ or CD8+ T cells sorted from blood, sampled in a trial of the OX40 agonist ivuxolimab. The receptors originated from an adult with an advanced solid tumor such as melanoma, head and neck, liver or kidney cancer.

The chain couples TRBV7-2 to TRBJ1-2; the match to TRBD1 covers 7 bases. CDR3 length: 13 amino acids. Germline loops: CDR1 SGHTA, CDR2 FQGNSA. Losses at the gene ends were 4 bases for V and 4 bases for J; bases not matched to a gene: 3. CDR3 amino acids: CASSWTGVYGYTF. CDR3 coding DNA: TGTGCCAGCAGCTGGACAGGCGTCTATGGCTACACCTTC.

The J gene is TRBJ2-6, the V gene TRBV18; TRBD1 matches 9 bases. The CDR3 loop spans 18 amino acids. Per germline, CDR1 KGHSH and CDR2 LQKENI. The junction had 8 bases not matched to a gene; V was cut back by 5 bases and J by 0 bases. CDR3 bases: TGTGCCAGCTCAGCCCGGACAGGGGCTAGCTCTGGGGCCAACGTCCTGACTTTC. This sequence encodes CASSARTGASSGANVLTF.

The chain combines TRBV7-9 with TRBJ1-2; maybe TRBD1 (5 bases). Trimming pared 1 base from V and 5 bases from J, leaving 14 bases between. The CDR3 totals 15 residues. CDR1 is SEHNR and CDR2 is FQNEAQ in the germline V gene (reference sequence). CDR3 nucleotide sequence: TGTGCCAGCAGCTTAGGTAGGCGACAGAATTATGGCTACACCTTC. Translating gives CASSLGRRQNYGYTF.

The V gene is TRBV2, the J gene TRBJ2-7; 9 positions agree with TRBD1. The CDR3 covers 12 residues. The ends lost 10 bases at V and 4 bases at J; junction bases unmatched: 5. The V gene's germline CDR1 is SNHLY and CDR2 FYNNEI. Written as DNA, the CDR3 is TGTGCCACAAAGACAGGGGGATACGAGCAGTACTTC. Protein: CATKTGGYEQYF.

The chain joins TRBV27 to TRBJ2-7, with D perhaps matching TRBD1 or TRBD2 (6 bases each). Germline V gene lookup returns CDR1 MNHEY and CDR2 SMNVEV (reference sequence). The CDR3 runs 13 residues. V lost 5 bases, J lost 5 bases, and 13 bases lay in between. CDR3 loop: CASSPLGGHEQYF. The CDR3 DNA follows: TGTGCCAGCAGTCCGCTGGGGGGCCACGAGCAGTACTTC.

This chain uses TRBV5-1 with TRBJ2-1; D is ambiguous. The CDR3 runs to 13 residues. The V gene's germline CDR1 is SGHRS and CDR2 YFSETQ. V lost 3 bases and J 7 bases, leaving 11 bases between the germline ends. Here the CDR3 DNA reads TGCGCCAGCAGCTCCTCCCGGTTGAATGAGCAGTTCTTC. This gives the protein CASSSSRLNEQFF.

This clone was observed a few times. V is TRBV30 and J is TRBJ1-2; 8 bases fit TRBD1. CDR3 length: 13 residues. With V trimmed by 3 bases and J by 5 bases, 5 bases remained unmatched. The germline CDR1 and CDR2 sequences are GTSNPN and SVGIG (reference sequence). CDR3 DNA: TGTGCCTGGAGCCGGGACAGGCCTTATGGCTACACCTTC. Translation gives CAWSRDRPYGYTF.

The chain combines TRBV28 with TRBJ2-2; a possible D gene is TRBD1 (6 bases). V was clipped by 5 bases and J by 5 bases, with 18 bases between them. The V gene's germline CDR1 is MDHEN and CDR2 SYDVKM. The CDR3 is made up of 16 amino acids. Written as DNA, the CDR3 is TGTGCCAGCAGTCCACCAGGGGTTCACGGGACCGGGGAGCTGTTTTTT. Translating gives CASSPPGVHGTGELFF.

The genes are TRBV7-2 and TRBJ1-4, with no clear D. Germline CDR1 SGHTA, CDR2 FQGNSA. Trimming removed 1 base from V and 7 bases from J, with 4 bases in between. CDR3 length: 12 amino acids. The CDR3 here is CASSLGGEKLFF. The CDR3 coding sequence is TGTGCCAGCAGCTTAGGAGGTGAAAAACTGTTTTTT.

The chain is built from TRBV7-9 and TRBJ1-4; weak D call: TRBD1 (6 bases). CDR3 length equals 16 residues. Germline loops: CDR1 SEHNR, CDR2 FQNEAQ (reference sequence). Trimming shortened V by 5 bases and J by 0 bases, and 13 bases separated the two germline ends. The DNA for the CDR3 is TGTGCCAGCAGCCGAGGGAAGGGGGCAACTAATGAAAAACTGTTTTTT. As protein: CASSRGKGATNEKLFF.

CDR3 sequence (DNA): TGTGCCAGCAGACCCGGGACAGAGTACTCTGGGGCCAACGTCCTGACTTTC. Translation: CASRPGTEYSGANVLTF. The chain is built from TRBV5-4 and TRBJ2-6, with 7 bases aligning to TRBD1. Germline V gene data show CDR1 as SGHNT and CDR2 as YYREEE (reference sequence). The CDR3 is 17 residues long. V lost 5 bases and J lost 0; bases outside the gene matches: 8.

The rearrangement joins TRBV7-2 to TRBJ2-7; TRBD1 or TRBD2 may be the D gene (6 bases each). This CDR3 contains 14 residues. With 1 base removed from V and 7 bases from J, the gap between germline ends came to 14 bases. Germline CDR1 reads SGHTA; CDR2 reads FQGNSA. This CDR3 reads CASSLDPGAGEQYF. CDR3 DNA: TGTGCCAGCAGCTTAGACCCGGGGGCGGGTGAGCAGTACTTC. Full variable domain (missing parts from reference TRBV7-2 and TRBJ2-7): GAGVSQSPSNKVTEKGKDVELRCDPISGHTALYWYRQSLGQGLEFLIYFQGNSAPDKSGLPSDRFSAERTGGSVSTLTIQRTQQEDSAVYLCASSLDPGAGEQYFGPGTRLTVT.

The chain carries TRBV19 and TRBJ1-2, with D maybe TRBD1 (5 bases). Per the germline V gene, CDR1 is LNHDA and CDR2 is SQIVND (reference sequence). V was pared by 6 bases and J by 7 bases, with 21 bases between. The CDR3 extends over 15 amino acids. As DNA, the CDR3 is TGTGCCAGTAGATCCCCCGGGGCACGTAGGCGTGGCTACACCTTC. This gives the protein CASRSPGARRRGYTF.

The V and J genes are TRBV13 and TRBJ1-6; D gene uncertain. The CDR3 spans 18 residues. Per germline, CDR1 PRHDT and CDR2 FYEKMQ (reference sequence). V lost 5 bases and J 0 bases, leaving 17 bases between the germline ends. For the CDR3, the DNA is TGTGCCAGCAGCCAAACAGAAGGGTCGAGCTCCTATAATTCACCCCTCCACTTT. As protein: CASSQTEGSSSYNSPLHF.

The rearrangement links TRBV2 to TRBJ2-2; D gene ambiguous. The V end lost 6 bases, the J end lost 0 bases, and 11 bases lay between the germline ends. This CDR3 has 15 residues. In germline, CDR1 is SNHLY, CDR2 FYNNEI. The CDR3 DNA sequence: TGTGCCAGCAGCGCGGTTAGGGCGAACACCGGGGAGCTGTTTTTT. It specifies CASSAVRANTGELFF.

The genes are TRBV5-1 and TRBJ2-1; D remains ambiguous. Germline V gene sequence: CDR1 SGHRS, CDR2 YFSETQ. Trimming left V 3 bases short and J 3 bases short, with 10 bases between. The CDR3 runs to 14 residues. DNA of the CDR3: TGCGCCAGCAGCTCGGACCCGGACTACAATGAGCAGTTCTTC. This gives the protein CASSSDPDYNEQFF.

The chain couples TRBV11-3 to TRBJ2-3; D might be TRBD2 (5 bases). CDR3 size: 15 residues. Trimming cost V 5 bases and J 2 bases, with 14 bases left between them. Germline loops: CDR1 SGHNT, CDR2 YENEEA. The CDR3 spells CASSPGTPPTDTQYF. Written as DNA, the CDR3 is TGTGCCAGCAGCCCGGGAACCCCACCCACAGATACGCAGTATTTT.

The chain uses TRBV19 and TRBJ1-1; TRBD1 is a possible D gene (6 bases). V dropped 6 bases and J dropped 4 bases, with 15 bases sitting between them. In germline, CDR1 is LNHDA, CDR2 SQIVND (reference sequence). The CDR3 runs to 14 residues. The DNA for the CDR3 is TGTGCCAGTAGCCCCTCGGGGGCAGGCACTGAAGCTTTCTTT. As protein: CASSPSGAGTEAFF.

The chain recombines TRBV19 with TRBJ2-3; D possibly corresponds to TRBD2 (6 bases). The V gene's germline CDR1 is LNHDA and CDR2 SQIVND (reference sequence). Trimming took 0 bases from V and 0 from J, leaving 13 bases between them. This CDR3 is 17 amino acids long. The CDR3 DNA reads TGTGCCAGTAGTATAGATCGGGGTCGGGGGAGCACAGATACGCAGTATTTT. As protein: CASSIDRGRGSTDTQYF.

This sequence joins TRBV5-4 and TRBJ2-7; 9 bases fit TRBD2. V was clipped by 0 bases and J by 2 bases; unmatched bases: 9. The CDR3 loop spans 17 amino acids. In germline, CDR1 is SGHNT, CDR2 YYREEE (reference sequence). CDR3 in amino acids: CASSLGAGASGTYEQYF. For the CDR3, the DNA is TGTGCCAGCAGCTTGGGGGCCGGGGCTAGCGGGACCTACGAGCAGTACTTC.

The rearrangement links TRBV2 to TRBJ1-1; the D gene is possibly TRBD1 (5 bases). The germline V gene encodes CDR1 SNHLY and CDR2 FYNNEI. CDR3 length: 14 residues. The ends were cut back, 1 base at V and 4 bases at J, with 10 bases in the middle. CDR3 loop: CASSEGRGATEAFF. CDR3 coding DNA: TGTGCCAGCAGTGAAGGGCGCGGGGCCACTGAAGCTTTCTTT. Using reference TRBV2 and TRBJ1-1 for the parts outside the CDR3, the full variable domain is EPEVTQTPSHQVTQMGQEVILRCVPISNHLYFYWYRQILGQKVEFLVSFYNNEISEKSEIFDDQFSVERPDGSNFTLKIRSTKLEDSAMYFCASSEGRGATEAFFGQGTRLTVV.

The gene calls are TRBV6-5 and TRBJ2-7; a possible D gene is TRBD2 (5 bases). CDR3 length equals 13 residues. Germline values: CDR1 MNHEY, CDR2 SVGAGI. V dropped 2 bases and J dropped 4 bases, with 9 bases sitting between them. CDR3 nucleotides: TGTGCCAGCAGTTACCCGGGAACATACGAGCAGTACTTC. Residues: CASSYPGTYEQYF.

This clone came up once. The gene calls are TRBV18 and TRBJ2-3; D unclear. Germline-derived CDR1 and CDR2 are KGHSH and LQKENI. The CDR3 covers 11 residues. Deletions cut 4 bases from V and 7 bases from J, with 6 bases between. The CDR3 DNA follows: TGTGCCAGCTCACGAGGTCATACGCAGTATTTT. Its translation is CASSRGHTQYF.

The chain recombines TRBV2 with TRBJ2-3; TRBD2 might be the D (6 bases). V was cut by 11 bases and J by 3 bases, with 18 bases left in between. CDR1 is SNHLY, CDR2 FYNNEI, per germline. The length of the CDR3 is 14 residues. This CDR3 reads CAPRRGLGTDTQYF. Here the CDR3 DNA reads TGTGCCCCCCGAAGGGGACTCGGGACAGATACGCAGTATTTT.

This clone came up once. The rearrangement joins TRBV10-2 to TRBJ1-1; no clear D. V was clipped by 6 bases and J by 0 bases, with 11 bases between them. CDR3 length equals 14 residues. Germline V gene sequence: CDR1 WSHSY, CDR2 SAAADI. CDR3 amino acids: CASRTGQMNTEAFF. The CDR3, as DNA: TGCGCCAGCAGGACCGGGCAGATGAACACTGAAGCTTTCTTT.

The V gene is TRBV2, the J gene TRBJ1-5; D call uncertain. The CDR3 covers 12 residues. Germline CDR1 and CDR2: SNHLY and FYNNEI. Trimming took 1 base from V and 7 from J, leaving 5 bases between them. The CDR3 DNA reads TGTGCCAGCAGTGAAGGTAGGCAGCCCCAGCATTTT. Translated, it gives CASSEGRQPQHF.

This chain's CDR3 is CASSQERDRNQPQHF. DNA for the CDR3: TGTGCCAGCAGCCAAGAACGGGACAGAAATCAGCCCCAGCATTTT. The rearrangement uses TRBV14 and TRBJ1-5; 7 bases are a match to TRBD1. This CDR3 region has 15 residues. The V and J ends lost 0 bases and 4 bases, in that order; junction bases with no gene match: 3. CDR1 and CDR2 (germline): SGHDN, FVKESK.

The rearrangement uses TRBV5-1 and TRBJ2-1, with TRBD2 matching 15 bases. V dropped 1 base and J dropped 7; count of bases not matched to a gene: 6. CDR1 and CDR2 (germline): SGHRS, YFSETQ. The CDR3 is 17 amino acids. This chain's CDR3 is CASSLPRTSGRANEQFF. DNA for the CDR3: TGCGCCAGCAGCTTGCCGCGGACTAGCGGGAGGGCGAATGAGCAGTTCTTC.

The chain links TRBV23-1 to TRBJ2-3; tentative D call: TRBD1 (7 bases). TRBV23-1 qualifies as an ORF whose function is uncertain. The CDR3 totals 19 residues. Trimming took 3 bases from V and 1 from J, leaving 23 bases between them. CDR3 loop: CASSQAGQWEPRGTDTQYF. The CDR3, as DNA: TGCGCCAGCAGTCAGGCGGGACAGTGGGAGCCTAGGGGCACAGATACGCAGTATTTT.

The chain employs TRBV7-2 and TRBJ2-5; maybe TRBD2 (5 bases). The CDR3 contains 13 residues. Germline V CDR1 and CDR2: SGHTA, FQGNSA. Trimming cost V 5 bases and J 7 bases, with 14 bases left between them. This CDR3 reads CASSEWAEVTQYF. As DNA, the CDR3 is TGTGCCAGCAGCGAGTGGGCGGAGGTGACCCAGTACTTC.

The V gene is TRBV11-2, the J gene TRBJ2-7; D might be TRBD2 (6 bases). CDR3 length: 13 amino acids. The germline V and J ends were trimmed by 4 bases and 2 bases, with 9 bases remaining between them. CDR1 and CDR2 from the germline V gene are SGHAT and FQNNGV. The CDR3 DNA reads as TGTGCCAGCAGCTCGGGGGTAGCCTACGAGCAGTACTTC. Translation: CASSSGVAYEQYF.

The chain carries TRBV13 and TRBJ1-5; no definite D call. The V gene lost 8 bases and the J gene lost 3 bases, with 11 bases spanning the gap. The CDR3 length is 13 residues. CDR1 is PRHDT and CDR2 is FYEKMQ in the germline V gene (reference sequence). In DNA form, the CDR3 reads TGTGCCAGCTCACGCACTTCCAATCAGCCCCAGCATTTT. This codes for CASSRTSNQPQHF.